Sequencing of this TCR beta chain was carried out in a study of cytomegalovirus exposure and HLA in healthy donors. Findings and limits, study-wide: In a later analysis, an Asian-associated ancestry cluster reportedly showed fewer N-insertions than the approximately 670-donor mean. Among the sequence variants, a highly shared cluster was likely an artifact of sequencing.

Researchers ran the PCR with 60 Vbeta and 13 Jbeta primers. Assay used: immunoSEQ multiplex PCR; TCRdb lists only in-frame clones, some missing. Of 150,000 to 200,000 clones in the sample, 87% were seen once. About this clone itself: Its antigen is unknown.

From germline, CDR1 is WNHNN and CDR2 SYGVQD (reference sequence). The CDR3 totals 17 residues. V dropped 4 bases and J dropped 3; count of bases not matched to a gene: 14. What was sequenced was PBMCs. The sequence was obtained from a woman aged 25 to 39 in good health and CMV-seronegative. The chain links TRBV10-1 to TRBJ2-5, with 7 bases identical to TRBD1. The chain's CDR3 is CASSGYIPGTVEETQYF. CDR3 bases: TGCGCCAGCAGTGGTTACATCCCCGGGACAGTAGAAGAGACCCAGTACTTC.